The clone carrying this TCR beta chain was detected many times. TCRdb re-analysed the 5' RACE reads in MiXCR, keeping a single row per CDR3 protein. The sample lists around 9,700 distinct CDR3 sequences; 14% were seen once. Cells sorted as Tregs were CD4+, CD25+ and CD127-/low. Sequences were obtained from Tregs sorted from blood. The receptor was derived from a female donor with breast cancer.

CDR3 region: CASSPKTGLGQETQYF. The CDR3 DNA reads as TGTGCCAGCAGCCCAAAAACAGGGCTTGGGCAAGAGACCCAGTACTTC. V and J are TRBV7-7 and TRBJ2-5, with D perhaps TRBD1 (6 bases). Germline lookup yields CDR1 SSHAT and CDR2 FNYEAQ (reference sequence). The germline V and J ends were trimmed by 5 bases and 2 bases, with 18 bases remaining between them. This CDR3 comprises 16 residues.